What follows describes a single T cell receptor (beta chain). Assay used: immunoSEQ multiplex PCR; TCRdb lists only in-frame clones, some missing. The data contain some 97,000 clones, around four fifths of them singletons. The data belong to a study of blood T cell repertoires in COVID-19. Sequenced input: peripheral blood. This TCR was sampled from a man in his forties or fifties with active or convalescent COVID-19.

The CDR3 coding sequence is TGTGCCAGCAGTGAGGGTACTAGCGGAGAGACCCAGTACTTC. This codes for CASSEGTSGETQYF. The J gene is TRBJ2-5, the V gene TRBV2, with 8 bases that match TRBD2. Trimming at V came to 3 bases and at J to 4 bases, leaving 4 bases not matched to a gene. CDR1 and CDR2 (germline): SNHLY, FYNNEI. The length of the CDR3 is 14 residues.